These T cell receptor beta chains were read from a single sample in a study of T cell responses to AZD1222 COVID-19 vaccine. TCRdb keeps only in-frame clones here, not all; method: immunoSEQ multiplex PCR. The sample has 200,000 to 250,000 clones; approximately 94% are singletons. The material was peripheral blood, obtained 28 days after the second dose of the MenACWY control vaccine. These receptor sequences come from an adult who received the MenACWY meningococcal vaccine as a control. Each CDR3 is given with its conserved first and last residue. D genes are given only for firm matches. The size of a clone is reported for some rows only, either as once, few or many, or as a class for expanded clones.

size	J	V	D	DNA	CDR3
.	TRBJ2-1	TRBV28	.	TGTGCCAGCAGTTTAGTGTCAGGGGATGAGCAGTTCTTC	CASSLVSGDEQFF
.	TRBJ1-1	TRBV7-3	TRBD1	TGTGCCAGCAGCAGACAGGGGGACACTGAAGCTTTCTTT	CASSRQGDTEAFF
.	TRBJ1-4	TRBV5-4	.	TGTGCCAGCAGCATACCCGGTACAGGCAATGAAAAACTGTTTTTT	CASSIPGTGNEKLFF
.	TRBJ1-6	TRBV5-5	.	TGTGCCAGCAGCTTGGCCATCGAGGTCCGGGGGGCCCTCCACTTT	CASSLAIEVRGALHF
.	TRBJ2-1	TRBV28	TRBD2	TGTGCCAGCAGAAGCGGGAGGTACAATGAGCAGTTCTTC	CASRSGRYNEQFF
.	TRBJ2-7	TRBV27	TRBD1	TGTGCCAGCAGTTCCGGACAGGGGGCCTACGAGCAGTACTTC	CASSSGQGAYEQYF
once	TRBJ1-6	TRBV4-1	TRBD1	TGCGCCAGCAGCCAAGGGACAGGGGCTAATTCACCCCTCCACTTT	CASSQGTGANSPLHF
.	TRBJ1-1	TRBV28	.	TGTGCCAGTACCCTACGGACGAGCTCGGCTTTCTTT	CASTLRTSSAFF
.	TRBJ1-2	TRBV28	.	TGTGCCAGCAACGGTTCCAGTAGATTTGGCTATGGCTACACCTTC	CASNGSSRFGYGYTF
.	TRBJ1-6	TRBV27	.	TGTGCCAGCAGGGAATTAAATTCACCCCTCCACTTT	CASRELNSPLHF